The clone carrying this TCR beta chain was detected a few times. What it binds is not known. The data were taken from a study of response to subunit inactivated influenza vaccine. Study-wide results and limits: Authors suggested few new T cells are recruited by each seasonal influenza vaccination.

MiXCR, run by TCRdb on the RT-PCR reads, gives a single entry per CDR3 protein. The sample holds about 300,000 distinct CDR3 sequences; around 20% are singletons and the top ten take about a tenth. Germline CDR1 MNHNS, CDR2 SASEGT. Trimming stripped 7 bases from V and 1 base from J, with 7 bases between. This CDR3 comprises 13 residues. V is TRBV6-1 and J is TRBJ2-2; D is undetermined. The source material was PBMCs from blood, sampled less than 22 months after vaccination. The TCR originated in a man in his fifties or sixties who received an inactivated influenza vaccine. The CDR3 is CASTKGNTGELFF. The CDR3 region has the DNA TGTGCCAGCACCAAGGGGAACACCGGGGAGCTGTTTTTT.